A selection of T cell receptor beta chains follows, all from one sample in a study of sequential checkpoint blockade in melanoma. Clones were read by immunoSEQ multiplex PCR, and TCRdb kept only the in-frame ones, dropping some. The table lists 30,000 to 45,000 clones, around nine tenths of them singletons. This material consisted of CD8+ T cells sorted from blood (inferred from file names), taken from a patient given nivolumab and ipilimumab in sequence. These receptors were taken from a human donor with melanoma. Each CDR3 is given with its conserved first and last residue. D genes are given only for firm matches. The size entry is marked missing in some rows and otherwise reads once, few, many or a size class.

V gene	J gene	clone size	D gene	CDR3 DNA	CDR3 protein
TRBV29-1	TRBJ2-1	once	TRBD1	TGCAGCGTCGCCTCCGGACAGGGGCCCTACAATGAGCAGTTCTTC	CSVASGQGPYNEQFF
TRBV30	TRBJ2-5	-	-	TGTGCCTGTACGGAAAAAGCGACAGGACTTACCCTCCAAGAGACCCAGTACTTC	CACTEKATGLTLQETQYF
TRBV5-1	TRBJ1-1	-	-	TGCGCCAGCAGCTTGGCCCAGGGTGAAGCTTTCTTT	CASSLAQGEAFF
TRBV5-5	TRBJ2-7	-	-	TGTGCCAGCAGCGGGGGGTACGAGCAGTACTTC	CASSGGYEQYF
TRBV25-1	TRBJ2-5	-	-	TGTGCCAGCAGTGACGGGGTCGGGAGTGGCGAGACCCAGTACTTC	CASSDGVGSGETQYF
TRBV4-3	TRBJ1-2	-	TRBD1	TGCGCCAGCAGCCGAGGACAGGGTGGGAACTATGGCTACACCTTC	CASSRGQGGNYGYTF
TRBV4-3	TRBJ2-1	-	TRBD2	TGCGCCAGCAGCCAAGGGACTAGCGGACTCTACAATGAGCAGTTCTTC	CASSQGTSGLYNEQFF
TRBV11-2	TRBJ2-1	-	TRBD2	TGTGCCAGCAGCCCCGGGACTAGGGGGGTTGAGCAGTTCTTC	CASSPGTRGVEQFF
TRBV5-8	TRBJ2-4	-	TRBD1	TGTGCCAGCAGCTTCCAGGGGGCGATCATTCAGTACTTC	CASSFQGAIIQYF
TRBV7-9	TRBJ1-5	-	-	TGTGCCAGCAGCTTCGGACTGAATAGCAATCAGCCCCAGCATTTT	CASSFGLNSNQPQHF
TRBV30	TRBJ2-3	-	TRBD1	TGTGCCTGGAGTGCCCTAGCCGGGACAGGGGGAGATACGCAGTATTTT	CAWSALAGTGGDTQYF
TRBV7-9	TRBJ2-3	-	-	TGTGCCAGCAGCTTAGAACCATCGCGTACGCAGTATTTT	CASSLEPSRTQYF
TRBV4-1	TRBJ1-1	-	TRBD1	TGCGCCAGCAGCCATGGACAGGGGGCAAACACTGAAGCTTTCTTT	CASSHGQGANTEAFF
TRBV4-2	TRBJ1-3	-	TRBD1	TGTGCCAGCAGCCAAGACACCGGGACAGGGGTGAACACCATATATTTT	CASSQDTGTGVNTIYF
TRBV19	TRBJ2-1	-	TRBD1	TGTGCCAGTAGTTTTAGGACAGGGGGCCCCATCTCCTACAATGAGCAGTTCTTC	CASSFRTGGPISYNEQFF
TRBV5-1	TRBJ2-2	-	TRBD2	TGCGCCAGCAGCACGGGACTAGCGGGAGGGGCCGGGGAACTGTTTTTT	CASSTGLAGGAGELFF
TRBV2	TRBJ2-7	-	TRBD1	TGTGCCAGCAGTGAAGGGACAGGGACCTACGAGCAGTACTTC	CASSEGTGTYEQYF
TRBV7-3	TRBJ2-2	few	TRBD2	TGTGCCAGCAGCCTTTATCCCGGGACTAGCGAGGCCGGGGAGCTGTTTTTT	CASSLYPGTSEAGELFF
TRBV9	TRBJ2-3	-	TRBD1	TGTGCCAGCAGCGTAGCTAAGGGGACAGGGGGCCTGGATACGCAGTATTTT	CASSVAKGTGGLDTQYF
TRBV28	TRBJ1-4	once	-	TGTGCCAGCAGTTTACTGAGGGAAAAACTGTTTTTT	CASSLLREKLFF
TRBV29-1	TRBJ2-5	-	-	TGCAGCGTTGAAAGGGGGGGTGGGCCTCAAGAGACCCAGTACTTC	CSVERGGGPQETQYF
TRBV7-8	TRBJ2-7	once	TRBD2	TGTGCCAGCAGCTTAGTGGCCCGGACTAGCGTTTCCTACGAGCAGTACTTC	CASSLVARTSVSYEQYF
TRBV11-2	TRBJ2-3	-	-	TGTGCCAGCAGCTTAGGTGAGCGGCAATACACAGATACGCAGTATTTT	CASSLGERQYTDTQYF
TRBV27	TRBJ2-7	-	-	TGTGCCAGCAGTGCCGGGCGTCTTACGGGGGAGCAGTACTTC	CASSAGRLTGEQYF
TRBV4-1	TRBJ2-1	-	-	TGCGCCAGCAGCCCTACCAAGGGGAAGTCCTACAATGAGCAGTTCTTC	CASSPTKGKSYNEQFF
TRBV10-1	TRBJ1-1	-	TRBD1	TGCGCCAGCAGGGCAGGGGGCGAGAACACTGAAGCTTTCTTT	CASRAGGENTEAFF
TRBV7-9	TRBJ1-2	-	-	TGTGCCAGCAGCTCCCTTTACAGGGCTCATGGCTACACCTTC	CASSSLYRAHGYTF
TRBV19	TRBJ2-6	-	-	TGTGCCAGTAGCGACAGCCTCTCTGGGGCCAACGTCCTGACTTTC	CASSDSLSGANVLTF
TRBV6-1	TRBJ1-2	-	-	TGTGCCAGCAGTGAAACACAAAACTATGGCTACACCTTC	CASSETQNYGYTF